This TCR beta chain was profiled in a study of T cell responses to AZD1222 COVID-19 vaccine. CDR3 length equals 15 residues. V was shortened by 3 bases and J by 1 base, with 12 bases between the two germline ends. CDR1 and CDR2 from the germline V gene are KGHSH and LQKENI. Clones were read by immunoSEQ multiplex PCR, and TCRdb kept only the in-frame ones, dropping some. The data hold 100,000 to 130,000 clones, with around nine tenths observed a single time. The genes are TRBV18 and TRBJ1-1; tentative D call: TRBD1 (6 bases). Sequences were derived from peripheral blood, sampled on day 0 of AZD1222 vaccination. The TCR originated in an adult in good health. CDR3 in DNA: TGTGCCAGCTCACCGAGAGGGGACACGAACACTGAAGCTTTCTTT. Its translation: CASSPRGDTNTEAFF.